This T cell receptor (beta chain) was sequenced for a study of PD-1 blockade in classical Hodgkin lymphoma. With regard to this clone: As yet, its antigen is unknown.

Sequencing was performed with immunoSEQ multiplex PCR; in TCRdb, only in-frame clones are kept and a portion is missing. The sample has 84,000 or so clones; nearly 95% are singletons. Findings and caveats of the study: Repertoires differed for reasons still undefined, possibly disease activity or prior therapy.

All patients relapsed after autologous stem cell transplantation, and brentuximab vedotin exposure varied. This sequence originates from a human donor with classical Hodgkin lymphoma. The sample in question was peripheral blood mononuclear cells (PBMCs), obtained before the second cycle of nivolumab.

The CDR3 spells CASSFRDYGYTF. The CDR3 bases are TGTGCCAGCAGCTTTCGGGACTATGGCTACACCTTC. The chain recombines TRBV7-9 with TRBJ1-2; unclear D gene. CDR1 is SEHNR and CDR2 is FQNEAQ in the germline V gene (reference sequence). V lost 3 bases and J lost 3, with 5 bases in between. The CDR3 has 12 amino acids. The full variable domain, rest sourced from reference TRBV7-9 and TRBJ1-2, is DTGVSQNPRHKITKRGQNVTFRCDPISEHNRLYWYRQTLGQGPEFLTYFQNEAQLEKSRLLSDRFSAERPKGSFSTLEIQRTEQGDSAMYLCASSFRDYGYTFGSGTRLTVV.